This record looks at one T cell receptor beta chain sequence and its context. Its antigen is undetermined. Unmatched junction bases numbered 4, after V lost 0 bases and J lost 5 bases. CDR1 is LNHDA, CDR2 SQIVND, per germline (reference sequence). CDR3 length: 16 amino acids. The data are from a study of T-cell memory formation after mild COVID-19. Study-level findings and limits: From day 15 to 85, contracting clones were balanced between CD4 and CD8, whereas later expanders leaned toward CD4+. Shrinking CD4+ clones resided mostly in CM and EM, and CD8+ ones in EMRA. Pre-infection memory harbored some responding clones, suggesting cross-reactive memory joined.

With constant-segment primers, 5'RACE yielded cDNA libraries of TCR alpha and TCR beta that carried sample barcodes and UMIs. Each CDR3 protein gets one entry after TCRdb re-called the 5' RACE reads with MiXCR. Of 200,000 or so distinct CDR3 sequences listed, 16% were seen once; the top ten hold more than 2%. This chain links TRBV19 with TRBJ2-3, with 11 bases aligning to TRBD2. The specimen was PBMCs or a T cell subset sorted from them (not recorded which). The clonotype was recovered from an adult woman who had mild COVID-19 (a few samples of this study predate the infection). Cell type and time point are not known. CDR3 bases: TGTGCCAGTAGTATAGATCGGCTAGCGGGGGGAGATACGCAGTATTTT. Residues: CASSIDRLAGGDTQYF.